This record covers a single T cell receptor (beta chain). Its recognized antigen is unknown. Per-base quality was not reported, and no clone a single base away is much larger than it. V is pared back by 1 base and J by 16 bases, with 14 bases lying between the germline termini. In the germline V gene, CDR1 corresponds to MNHNS and CDR2 to SASEGT. The CDR3 spans 13 residues, from the cysteine through the phenylalanine. Here the CDR3 DNA is all that survives: 39 bases in frame from base 1. The library was made by the immunoSEQ multiplex PCR assay. TCR beta CDR3 sequencing was performed on DNA from the cultured, isolated CD4+ T cells. For the original study's pipeline: Non-productive TCR sequences were removed, reads were trimmed to the CDR3 region, and CDR3s of at least 7 amino acids were retained. Antigen-specific clonotypes were identified with the MANAFEST web app by comparing expansion in peptide wells against reference cultures. To be called positive, a clone needed expansion at FDR<0.05 compared with the reference and with all other wells, an odds ratio greater than 5, and a frequency greater than 0.1% in two replicate wells. A clonotype was called cross-reactive if it was significantly expanded both in SARS-CoV-2 spike wells and in at least one common cold coronavirus spike condition. CDR3 similarity was assessed by Levenshtein distance with the stringdist R package, and unrooted trees were built with ape in R 3.6.1. Not all clones reach the TCRdb copy of this immuneACCESS table, which keeps in-frame sequences only. Checked studies attribute under half of the gap to unresolved V genes and leave the rest unexplained. V and J calls and clone size follow that table, whereas D and trimming were derived from the DNA. A total of 25,000 to 35,000 clones appear in this sample, over 70% of them only once. The ten largest clones represent roughly 14% of the sample.

The ViraFEST assay stimulated PBMC with viral peptide pools and then used TCR sequencing to identify antigen-specific CD4+ T cell clonotypes by expansion. After 10 to 11 days of culture, CD4+ T cells were isolated with the EasySep CD4+ T cell isolation kit. Participants received two doses of either the BNT162b2 or the mRNA-1273 mRNA SARS-CoV-2 vaccine. None of the healthy vaccine recipients had a prior SARS-CoV-2 infection, which was confirmed by nucleocapsid antibody tests that came back negative both before and after vaccination. About 1.8 million PBMC per well were cultured with approximately 10 ug/ml peptides in IMDM containing about 5% human AB serum, about 9.7 IU/ml IL-2 and gentamicin. Half of the culture medium was replaced with fresh IL-2-containing medium on days 3 and 7. Unless noted otherwise, every peptide stimulation condition was cultured in triplicate wells. Using Ficoll-Paque Plus gradient centrifugation, PBMC were separated from whole blood and then either used fresh or cryopreserved at -140C. The overlapping peptide pools covered the spike proteins of SARS-CoV-2 as well as those of the common cold coronaviruses HCoV-NL63, HCoV-OC43 and HCoV-229E. The QIAamp micro DNA kit was used to extract genomic DNA from the cultured CD4+ T cells.

These data belong to a study of vaccination effects on CD4 cells after COVID-19 (dated by TCRdb to 2021 to 2024). About the study as a whole: Across the study, the median time from the second dose to post-vaccine sampling was 72 days (range 14 to 241). SARS-CoV-2 spike-specific CD4+ TCR repertoires were compared before and after mRNA vaccination in COVID-19 convalescent patients and in infection-naive vaccine recipients. Altogether, around eleven COVID-19 convalescent patients and a few SARS-CoV-2-naive healthy vaccine recipients made up the full study. Cultures from other donors in the study were sequenced with the Oncomine TCR Beta short-read assay on an Illumina iSeq 100. The study at large found these results: Clones induced by infection and clones induced by vaccination both contracted markedly at late timepoints after vaccination, which fits with T cell responses waning over time. In healthy vaccine recipients, vaccine-induced clones were almost all SARS-CoV-2 mono-reactive, with only 1 of 255 cross-reactive with common cold coronaviruses. Only a small number of convalescent patients were included, and no early post-infection timepoints were available, which limited the study.

The sequence is built from TRBV6-1 and TRBJ1-6, with the D gene not clear enough to name. The sample here was CD4+ T cells from PBMCs cultured with HCoV-229E spike peptides, taken after COVID-19 vaccination. This specimen's cell subset or site label, per the study, means: HCoV-229E spike overlapping peptide pool stimulation. This receptor was identified in a human donor who received a COVID-19 vaccine. The nucleotide sequence is given as TGTGCCAGCAGTGAAGGAACCGGGCCAGGACTCCACTTT. This gives the protein CASSEGTGPGLHF.